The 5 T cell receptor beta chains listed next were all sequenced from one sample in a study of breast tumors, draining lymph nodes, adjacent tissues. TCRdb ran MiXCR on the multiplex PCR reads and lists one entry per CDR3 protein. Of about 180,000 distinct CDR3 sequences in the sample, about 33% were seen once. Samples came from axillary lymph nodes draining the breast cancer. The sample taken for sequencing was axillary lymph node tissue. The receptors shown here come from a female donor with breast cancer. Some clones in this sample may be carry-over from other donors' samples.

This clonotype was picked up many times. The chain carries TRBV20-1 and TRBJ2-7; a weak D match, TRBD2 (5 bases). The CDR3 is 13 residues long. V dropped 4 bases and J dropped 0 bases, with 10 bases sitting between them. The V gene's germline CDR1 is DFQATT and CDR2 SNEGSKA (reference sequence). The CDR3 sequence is CSATAASSYEQYF. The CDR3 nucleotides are TGCAGTGCTACAGCGGCTAGCTCCTACGAGCAGTACTTC.

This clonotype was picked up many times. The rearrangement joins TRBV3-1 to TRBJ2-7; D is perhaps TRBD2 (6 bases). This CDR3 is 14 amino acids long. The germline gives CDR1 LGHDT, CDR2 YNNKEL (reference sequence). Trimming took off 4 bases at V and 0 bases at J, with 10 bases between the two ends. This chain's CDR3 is CASSPAGHSYEQYF. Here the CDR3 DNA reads TGTGCCAGCAGCCCGGCGGGGCACTCCTACGAGCAGTACTTC.

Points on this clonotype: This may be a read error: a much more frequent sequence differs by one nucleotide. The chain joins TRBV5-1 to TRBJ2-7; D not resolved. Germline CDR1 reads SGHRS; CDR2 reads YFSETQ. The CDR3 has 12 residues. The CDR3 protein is CASSSGLYEHYF. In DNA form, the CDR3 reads TGCGCCAGCAGCTCAGGCCTCTACGAGCACTACTTC.

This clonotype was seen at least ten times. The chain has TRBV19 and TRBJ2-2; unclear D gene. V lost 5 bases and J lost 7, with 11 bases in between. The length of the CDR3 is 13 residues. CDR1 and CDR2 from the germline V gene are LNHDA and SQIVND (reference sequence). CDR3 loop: CASSPRSGGELFF. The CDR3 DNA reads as TGTGCCAGTAGTCCCCGTTCTGGCGGGGAGCTGTTTTTT.

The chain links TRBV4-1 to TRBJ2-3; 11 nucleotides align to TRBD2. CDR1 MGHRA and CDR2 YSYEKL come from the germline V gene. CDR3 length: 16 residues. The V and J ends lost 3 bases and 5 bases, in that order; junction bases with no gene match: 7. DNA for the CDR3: TGCGCCAGCAGCCACCCTAGCGGGGGGCCGAAAGATACGCAGTATTTT. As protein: CASSHPSGGPKDTQYF.